This is a list of T cell receptor beta chains from one sample in a study of T cell changes during pregnancy in multiple sclerosis. The data were produced by immunoSEQ multiplex PCR, yet TCRdb's version contains in-frame clones alone and is incomplete. Of 20,000 to 25,000 clones listed, about 88% were seen once; the top ten hold roughly 0.99%. Sample: CD4+ T cells from peripheral blood mononuclear cells, taken in the first trimester of pregnancy. Source of these receptors: a female donor in good health, enrolled as a control in a pregnancy study. Both conserved end residues are trimmed from each CDR3.

v_call: TRBV6-5
cdr3_aa: ASSYDFQGANTGYT

v_call: TRBV6-4
cdr3_aa: ASSEDRQDPHNEQF

v_call: TRBV25-1
cdr3_aa: ASSGQYNEQF

v_call: TRBV5-4
cdr3_aa: ASSLPGGEFRETQY

v_call: TRBV19
cdr3_aa: ASSIWGRDYGYT

v_call: TRBV15
cdr3_aa: ATSRATDAQY

v_call: TRBV7-9
cdr3_aa: ASSLVLSEAF

v_call: TRBV6-6
cdr3_aa: ASTLAGGLAKNIQY

v_call: TRBV7-2
cdr3_aa: ASSSLAGAPDTQY

v_call: TRBV18
cdr3_aa: ASSPLRQGDSVSTEAF

v_call: TRBV7-8
cdr3_aa: ASSPRLAGVQETQY

v_call: TRBV30
cdr3_aa: AWSVIPDNQPQH

v_call: TRBV7-3
cdr3_aa: ASSTRLDFPYEQY

v_call: TRBV27
cdr3_aa: ASNLWTSGGATDTQY

v_call: TRBV5-1
cdr3_aa: ASSFDRNEQY

v_call: TRBV11-3
cdr3_aa: ASSPYRGAQY

v_call: TRBV4-1
cdr3_aa: ASSGYERGGGETQY

v_call: TRBV30
cdr3_aa: AWSGPQGILHEQY

v_call: TRBV6-5
cdr3_aa: ASRVGRGGYNEQF

v_call: TRBV11-2
cdr3_aa: ANSHNTGELF

v_call: TRBV12-5
cdr3_aa: ASGLPGNEKLF

v_call: TRBV10-2
cdr3_aa: ASRDGGYGYT

v_call: TRBV11-2
cdr3_aa: ASSSRSTLAPGKNIQY

v_call: TRBV7-2
cdr3_aa: ASSPGSLAGYNEQF

v_call: TRBV19
cdr3_aa: ASSIARSATYEQY

v_call: TRBV5-4
cdr3_aa: ASSSPGQGITDTQY

v_call: TRBV7-6
cdr3_aa: ASSSRQGNQPQH

v_call: TRBV7-8
cdr3_aa: ASSLATQGVYGYT

v_call: TRBV11-2
cdr3_aa: ASSPRLAGIGGVEQF

v_call: TRBV5-1
cdr3_aa: ASSLELAGGRKF

v_call: TRBV19
cdr3_aa: ASSMLGTRGNEQF

v_call: TRBV4-1
cdr3_aa: ASSLPGQGRRNTEAF

v_call: TRBV29-1
cdr3_aa: SVQILGARGEAF

v_call: TRBV11-2
cdr3_aa: ASSLVGAYNEQF

v_call: TRBV2
cdr3_aa: ASIGTASLTDTQY

v_call: TRBV4-1
cdr3_aa: ASSQVPGLSSGNTIY

v_call: TRBV5-8
cdr3_aa: ASSLGVTGGARGNQPQH

v_call: TRBV10-1
cdr3_aa: ASTDQAPTSYEQY

v_call: TRBV6-5
cdr3_aa: ATRRGENYEQY

v_call: TRBV15
cdr3_aa: ATSRDPFGLNEQF

v_call: TRBV29-1
cdr3_aa: SAAPAGGPFSSYNEQF

v_call: TRBV6-6
cdr3_aa: ASSRDTNTGELF

v_call: TRBV6-1
cdr3_aa: ASSEGTGGYEQY

v_call: TRBV5-5
cdr3_aa: ASSSEAFREQF

v_call: TRBV7-2
cdr3_aa: ASSLGPKRSGYEQY

v_call: TRBV6-1
cdr3_aa: ATSRGQGNTEAF

v_call: TRBV30
cdr3_aa: AWSHGGGDQPQH

v_call: TRBV5-1
cdr3_aa: ASSLERGEETQY

v_call: TRBV7-2
cdr3_aa: ASSLVQGGVGTQY

v_call: TRBV10-3
cdr3_aa: AIRGQGGETQY

v_call: TRBV11-3
cdr3_aa: ASSLGLAGVMGASEQF

v_call: TRBV7-3
cdr3_aa: ASSSSQPSQRGIGNEQF

v_call: TRBV4-2
cdr3_aa: ASSQEAQPRTDTQY

v_call: TRBV5-8
cdr3_aa: ASPGQLGETQY

v_call: TRBV7-2
cdr3_aa: ASSRAGIISGELF

v_call: TRBV7-2
cdr3_aa: ASSHGTSGGQETQY

v_call: TRBV7-9
cdr3_aa: ASSLGGGAGRKNEQF

v_call: TRBV14
cdr3_aa: ASSQDKRAADYNEQF

v_call: TRBV30
cdr3_aa: AWEPLSGRAADTQY

v_call: TRBV5-6
cdr3_aa: ASSLGLAGGVSYEQY